The 13 T cell receptor beta chains below were found in one sample sequenced in a study of cytomegalovirus exposure and HLA in healthy donors. Using immunoSEQ multiplex PCR, the repertoire was profiled, and TCRdb retains in-frame clones only, with some absent. The data contain roughly 270,000 clones, 88% of them singletons. What was sequenced was PBMCs. The receptor source for this set is a woman aged 18 to 35 in good health and CMV-seronegative.

The CDR3 DNA follows: TGTGCCAGCAGCCCGACAGGGTTCCAAGAGACCCAGTACTTC. It yields the protein CASSPTGFQETQYF. V and J are TRBV6-5 and TRBJ2-5; 7 bases map to TRBD1. Trimming at V came to 6 bases and at J to 1 base, leaving 5 bases not matched to a gene. Germline CDR1 is MNHEY and CDR2 is SVGAGI. The CDR3 spans 14 residues.

This clone was detected only a few times. CDR3 region: CASSLRRENNEQFF. CDR3 in DNA: TGCGCCAGCAGCTTACGGCGGGAGAACAATGAGCAGTTCTTC. The V and J genes are TRBV5-1 and TRBJ2-1, with TRBD2 matching over 7 bases. V trimming: 2 bases; J trimming: 5 bases; junction bases outside the gene matches: 4. Germline values: CDR1 SGHRS, CDR2 YFSETQ. The CDR3 is 14 residues long.

The V and J genes are TRBV27 and TRBJ2-3; 13 nucleotides align to TRBD2. The CDR3 is 21 residues long. The V gene end was trimmed by 0 bases and the J gene end by 2 bases; junction bases not matched to a gene: 14. CDR1 is MNHEY and CDR2 is SMNVEV in the germline V gene (reference sequence). The DNA of the CDR3 is TGTGCCAGCAGTTTATCCCCCCAATCCAGACTAGCGGGAGGTTTCACAGATACGCAGTATTTT. Residues: CASSLSPQSRLAGGFTDTQYF.

The chain carries TRBV10-1 and TRBJ2-2; TRBD1 agrees at 8 bases. This CDR3 spans 16 amino acids. V lost 6 bases to trimming and J lost 4 bases; unmatched junction nucleotides: 10. Germline CDR1 and CDR2: WNHNN and SYGVQD (reference sequence). In DNA, the CDR3 is TGCGCCAGCAGCCCCCGACCGGGACAGGTCACCGGGGAGCTGTTTTTT. Its translation is CASSPRPGQVTGELFF.

The chain carries TRBV9 and TRBJ2-5; the match to TRBD1 covers 9 bases. The V segment lost 3 bases and the J segment 4 bases; nucleotides outside the gene matches: 7. Germline CDR1 is SGDLS and CDR2 is YYNGEE. The CDR3 has 15 residues. Here the CDR3 DNA reads TGTGCCAGCAGCGCTGAGGGACAGGGAAGAGAGACCCAGTACTTC. It yields the protein CASSAEGQGRETQYF.

The rearrangement links TRBV7-3 to TRBJ2-1; 13 bases line up with TRBD2. V lost 5 bases to trimming and J lost 10 bases; unmatched junction nucleotides: 8. The CDR3 sequence is 15 residues long. Germline V CDR1 and CDR2: SGHTA, FQGTGA. The CDR3 is CASSPTGLAGPEQFF. CDR3 coding DNA: TGTGCCAGCAGCCCAACGGGACTAGCGGGACCCGAGCAGTTCTTC. The full variable domain, completed using reference TRBV7-3 and TRBJ2-1, is GAGVSQTPSNKVTEKGKYVELRCDPISGHTALYWYRQSLGQGPEFLIYFQGTGAADDSGLPNDRFFAVRPEGSVSTLKIQRTERGDSAVYLCASSPTGLAGPEQFFGPGTRLTVL.

The rearrangement uses TRBV2 and TRBJ2-3, with 8 bases aligning to TRBD2. The CDR3 loop spans 14 amino acids. With V trimmed by 5 bases and J by 3 bases, 4 bases remained unmatched. The V gene's germline CDR1 is SNHLY and CDR2 FYNNEI. The CDR3 DNA reads as TGTGCCAGCAGTATCTTAGCGGGGACAGATACGCAGTATTTT. Translating gives CASSILAGTDTQYF.

The chain has TRBV5-4 and TRBJ2-7, with a possible D match to TRBD2 (6 bases). The CDR3 covers 15 residues. Germline CDR1 reads SGHNT; CDR2 reads YYREEE (reference sequence). Deletions cut 5 bases from V and 7 bases from J, with 22 bases between. The CDR3 loop reads CASSRDGGGVGEQYF. In nucleotides, the CDR3 is TGTGCCAGCAGTCGGGATGGAGGCGGGGTGGGGGAGCAGTACTTC. The variable domain in full, completed from reference TRBV5-4 and TRBJ2-7, reads ETGVTQSPTHLIKTRGQQVTLRCSSQSGHNTVSWYQQALGQGPQFIFQYYREEENGRGNFPPRFSGLQFPNYSSELNVNALELDDSALYLCASSRDGGGVGEQYFGPGTRLTVT.

This clone has just one count. J is TRBJ2-7 and V is TRBV7-2; 9 nucleotides match TRBD2. The CDR3 contains 15 residues. CDR1 SGHTA and CDR2 FQGNSA come from the germline V gene. Trimming at V came to 3 bases and at J to 2 bases, leaving 5 bases not matched to a gene. The CDR3 loop is CASSFGGGRAYEQYF. In DNA form, the CDR3 reads TGTGCCAGCAGCTTTGGGGGCGGGAGGGCCTACGAGCAGTACTTC.

The chain uses TRBV27 and TRBJ2-1; tentative D call: TRBD2 (5 bases). This CDR3 has 13 amino acids. Trimming left V 8 bases short and J 7 bases short, with 15 bases between. Germline CDR1 and CDR2: MNHEY and SMNVEV (reference sequence). The CDR3 DNA sequence: TGTGCCAGCGGGAGAGGGAGTGGAAATGAGCAGTTCTTC. Translation gives CASGRGSGNEQFF.

The genes are TRBV27 and TRBJ2-7; tentatively, D is TRBD1 (5 bases). The CDR3 length is 17 residues. Germline V gene data show CDR1 as MNHEY and CDR2 as SMNVEV (reference sequence). The ends were cut back, 6 bases at V and 0 bases at J, with 21 bases in the middle. CDR3 sequence reads: CASSPPPWQGNSYEQYF. The DNA of the CDR3 is TGTGCCAGCAGCCCCCCACCCTGGCAGGGAAACTCCTACGAGCAGTACTTC.

The chain carries TRBV10-2 and TRBJ2-7; 11 positions match TRBD2. V lost 3 bases to trimming and J lost 3 bases; unmatched junction nucleotides: 10. Germline CDR1 and CDR2: WSHSY and SAAADI. The CDR3 is made up of 17 amino acids. CDR3 DNA sequence: TGCGCCAGCAGTGAAATGTTTAGACTAGCGGGAAACTACGAGCAGTACTTC. It encodes CASSEMFRLAGNYEQYF.

This chain links TRBV28 with TRBJ2-2, with D possibly TRBD2 on 6 matching bases. This CDR3 is built from 15 residues. Germline loops: CDR1 MDHEN, CDR2 SYDVKM. Trimming took 5 bases from V and 9 from J, leaving 19 bases between them. The DNA of the CDR3 is TGTGCCAGCAGTCCTTTTTGGGGGGAGGTGAGGGAGCTGTTTTTT. This codes for CASSPFWGEVRELFF.